The 23 T cell receptor beta chains reported below all come from one sample, sequenced in a study of T cell changes during pregnancy in multiple sclerosis. TCRdb keeps only in-frame clones here, not all; method: immunoSEQ multiplex PCR. The table lists some 39,000 clones, 75% to 95% of them singletons. Sequenced material: CD4+ T cells from peripheral blood mononuclear cells, taken in the third trimester of pregnancy. The origin of the receptors is a female donor in good health, enrolled as a control in a pregnancy study.

This chain joins TRBV30 and TRBJ1-5; TRBD1 aligns across 7 bases. Unmatched junction bases numbered 1, after V lost 4 bases and J lost 4 bases. Germline CDR1 reads GTSNPN; CDR2 reads SVGIG (reference sequence). The CDR3 totals 12 residues. The CDR3 loop reads CAWTQGNQPQHF. CDR3 nucleotides: TGTGCCTGGACACAGGGGAATCAGCCCCAGCATTTT. The full variable domain, completed using reference TRBV30 and TRBJ1-5, is SQTIHQWPATLVQPVGSPLSLECTVEGTSNPNLYWYRQAAGRGLQLLFYSVGIGQISSEVPQNLSASRPQDRQFILSSKKLLLSDSGFYLCAWTQGNQPQHFGDGTRLSIL.

The CDR3 region has the DNA TGCGCCAGCAGCCAAGGGACTAGCGGAGGAGATACGCAGTATTTT. Translation gives CASSQGTSGGDTQYF. The V call is TRBV5-1, the J call TRBJ2-3, with 11 positions matching TRBD2. V dropped 4 bases and J dropped 5; count of bases not matched to a gene: 6. CDR3 length: 15 residues. Germline CDR1 is SGHRS and CDR2 is YFSETQ.

This chain uses TRBV19 with TRBJ2-2; TRBD2 aligns across 14 bases. The CDR3 loop spans 17 amino acids. V dropped 3 bases and J dropped 6; count of bases not matched to a gene: 6. Germline V CDR1 and CDR2: LNHDA, SQIVND (reference sequence). The CDR3 DNA reads TGTGCCAGTAGTATGACTAGCGGGAGGGCTTTTGCCGGGGAGCTGTTTTTT. This translates into CASSMTSGRAFAGELFF.

This chain uses TRBV18 with TRBJ2-1; 7 nucleotides match TRBD2. The CDR3 is 16 amino acids. Germline loops: CDR1 KGHSH, CDR2 LQKENI. With V trimmed by 1 base and J by 3 bases, 6 bases remained unmatched. CDR3 loop: CASSPLPGGSYNEQFF. CDR3 DNA: TGTGCCAGCTCACCACTGCCGGGAGGAAGCTACAATGAGCAGTTCTTC. The full variable domain, rest sourced from reference TRBV18 and TRBJ2-1, is NAGVMQNPRHLVRRRGQEARLRCSPMKGHSHVYWYRQLPEEGLKFMVYLQKENIIDESGMPKERFSAEFPKEGPSILRIQQVVRGDSAAYFCASSPLPGGSYNEQFFGPGTRLTVL.

V usage is TRBV18 and J usage is TRBJ2-5; 11 bases agree with TRBD1. Germline values: CDR1 KGHSH, CDR2 LQKENI. CDR3 size: 14 residues. With V trimmed by 8 bases and J by 4 bases, 6 bases remained unmatched. DNA of the CDR3: TGTGCCAGCCAACAGGACAGGGGGCGAGAGACCCAGTACTTC. Its translation is CASQQDRGRETQYF.

This clone was recorded only once. The chain joins TRBV28 to TRBJ2-1; 9 nucleotides agree with TRBD1. The junction had 12 bases not matched to a gene; V was cut back by 3 bases and J by 15 bases. The CDR3 loop spans 14 amino acids. CDR1 is MDHEN, CDR2 SYDVKM, per germline. CDR3 in amino acids: CASSFTGGSKRRFF. In DNA form, the CDR3 reads TGTGCCAGCAGTTTCACAGGGGGCAGTAAAAGGCGGTTCTTC. Combining the CDR3 with reference TRBV28 and TRBJ2-1 gives the whole variable domain DVKVTQSSRYLVKRTGEKVFLECVQDMDHENMFWYRQDPGLGLRLIYFSYDVKMKEKGDIPEGYSVSREKKERFSLILESASTNQTSMYLCASSFTGGSKRRFFGPGTRLTVL.

The rearrangement joins TRBV4-2 to TRBJ2-3; possible D gene TRBD1, 6 bases. The CDR3 loop spans 16 amino acids. Germline V lookup: CDR1 LGHNA, CDR2 YNFKEQ. V dropped 5 bases and J dropped 0 bases, with 15 bases sitting between them. The CDR3: CASSTRAQGSTDTQYF. CDR3 nucleotides: TGTGCCAGCAGCACGAGAGCACAGGGAAGCACAGATACGCAGTATTTT.

The V call is TRBV11-3, the J call TRBJ2-7; the D gene is possibly TRBD1 (6 bases). There are 15 residues in the CDR3. Germline assignment: CDR1 SGHNT and CDR2 YENEEA. V was pared by 0 bases and J by 3 bases, with 12 bases between. CDR3 sequence (DNA): TGTGCCAGCAGCTTAGAACCGGGACACAACTACGAGCAGTACTTC. It codes for CASSLEPGHNYEQYF.

This clone was seen just once. The chain couples TRBV30 to TRBJ2-5; 9 nucleotides agree with TRBD1. Trimming took 6 bases from V and 5 from J; bases not matched to a gene: 13. Germline-derived CDR1 and CDR2 are GTSNPN and SVGIG (reference sequence). CDR3 length: 15 residues. CDR3 coding DNA: TGTGCCTGCAGTTCGGGACAGGGTCGTTTGGAGACCCAGTACTTC. Protein: CACSSGQGRLETQYF.

This sequence joins TRBV2 and TRBJ2-4; no definite D call. With 6 bases removed from V and 3 bases from J, the gap between germline ends came to 18 bases. The CDR3 contains 16 residues. Germline V lookup: CDR1 SNHLY, CDR2 FYNNEI. The DNA for the CDR3 is TGTGCCAGCAGCGACACACTCGTGGCCAACAAAAACATTCAGTACTTC. This sequence encodes CASSDTLVANKNIQYF.

The CDR3 protein is CASSSGTSGSGLNIQYF. The CDR3 nucleotides read TGTGCCAGCAGCTCCGGGACTAGCGGGAGCGGATTAAACATTCAGTACTTC. This rearrangement joins TRBV27 to TRBJ2-4, with 14 nucleotides matching TRBD2. CDR3 length equals 17 residues. The junction had 10 bases not matched to a gene; V was cut back by 6 bases and J by 6 bases. Germline V gene lookup returns CDR1 MNHEY and CDR2 SMNVEV (reference sequence).

V gene TRBV5-4 combines with J gene TRBJ1-1, with 8 bases lining up with TRBD1. V lost 5 bases and J lost 1; bases outside the gene matches: 10. Germline V gene sequence: CDR1 SGHNT, CDR2 YYREEE (reference sequence). The CDR3 spans 16 residues. CDR3 protein: CASRLTGDLANTEAFF. The CDR3 nucleotides are TGTGCCAGCAGATTGACAGGGGACTTGGCGAACACTGAAGCTTTCTTT. The complete variable domain, with remaining parts taken from reference TRBV5-4 and TRBJ1-1, reads ETGVTQSPTHLIKTRGQQVTLRCSSQSGHNTVSWYQQALGQGPQFIFQYYREEENGRGNFPPRFSGLQFPNYSSELNVNALELDDSALYLCASRLTGDLANTEAFFGQGTRLTVV.

This clone has a single count. The chain couples TRBV11-2 to TRBJ2-1; 7 positions match TRBD1. Germline trimming cut 5 bases from V and 7 bases from J; bases unmatched to any gene: 8. The V gene's germline CDR1 is SGHAT and CDR2 FQNNGV. CDR3 size: 14 residues. CDR3 amino acids: CASSAISGGNEQFF. Here the CDR3 DNA reads TGTGCCAGCAGCGCAATTTCAGGGGGAAATGAGCAGTTCTTC.

The rearrangement joins TRBV4-1 to TRBJ1-2; no definite D call. The CDR3 is made up of 15 amino acids. CDR1 is MGHRA and CDR2 is YSYEKL in the germline V gene. Deletions cut 0 bases from V and 0 bases from J, with 8 bases between. The CDR3 DNA sequence: TGCGCCAGCAGCCAAGATGGAGGTTCTAACTATGGCTACACCTTC. It is translated as CASSQDGGSNYGYTF.

The chain has TRBV18 and TRBJ2-6; TRBD1 is a possible D gene (6 bases). The V end was cut by 0 bases, the J end by 2 bases, with 8 bases between. Germline assignment: CDR1 KGHSH and CDR2 LQKENI. The length of the CDR3 is 16 residues. The CDR3 protein is CASSPPGGAGANVLTF. The CDR3 DNA reads TGTGCCAGCTCACCACCTGGGGGCGCTGGGGCCAACGTCCTGACTTTC.

The CDR3 bases are TGTGCCAGCAGCGTAGAGGCGGGGGACCAGCCCCAGCATTTT. Amino acids: CASSVEAGDQPQHF. The chain carries TRBV9 and TRBJ1-5; the D gene is possibly TRBD1 (5 bases). The CDR3 is 14 amino acids. Germline lookup yields CDR1 SGDLS and CDR2 YYNGEE. The V and J ends lost 0 bases and 7 bases respectively, with 11 bases between them.

In nucleotides, the CDR3 is TGTGCCAGCAGCTTACTTGGCGCTAGCGGATACACCGGGGAGCTGTTTTTT. Its translation: CASSLLGASGYTGELFF. The chain uses TRBV7-2 and TRBJ2-2; 7 nucleotides agree with TRBD2. V lost 2 bases, J lost 3 bases, and 9 bases stayed unmatched. Germline V gene lookup returns CDR1 SGHTA and CDR2 FQGNSA. The CDR3 is made up of 17 amino acids.

This clone came up once. The chain carries TRBV2 and TRBJ1-4; D gene uncertain. V was pared by 6 bases and J by 7 bases, with 9 bases between. The CDR3 totals 12 residues. The germline CDR1 and CDR2 sequences are SNHLY and FYNNEI. CDR3 in amino acids: CASRPYSEKLFF. In DNA, the CDR3 is TGTGCCAGCAGACCTTATAGTGAAAAACTGTTTTTT.

V is TRBV29-1 and J is TRBJ2-3; the D is unclear. The germline V gene has CDR1 SQVTM and CDR2 ANQGSEA. V lost 3 bases, J lost 4 bases, and 11 bases lay in between. CDR3 length: 13 amino acids. DNA for the CDR3: TGCAGCGTTGAGGTCCAGGTGTCAGATACGCAGTATTTT. It yields the protein CSVEVQVSDTQYF.

This chain connects TRBV2 to TRBJ2-5, with no clear D. The CDR3 has 14 amino acids. Trimming took 4 bases from V and 5 from J, leaving 14 bases between them. The V gene's germline CDR1 is SNHLY and CDR2 FYNNEI. In DNA form, the CDR3 reads TGTGCCAGCAGTGGCCTCGAGGTGGCCGAGACCCAGTACTTC. Translated, it gives CASSGLEVAETQYF.

This chain links TRBV10-3 with TRBJ2-7; TRBD2 matches at 7 bases. There are 13 residues in the CDR3. Germline lookup yields CDR1 ENHRY and CDR2 SYGVKD. Unmatched junction bases numbered 6, after V lost 5 bases and J lost 5 bases. The CDR3 sequence is CAISRVAGHEQYF. CDR3 DNA sequence: TGTGCCATCAGTAGGGTAGCGGGCCACGAGCAGTACTTC.

The gene calls are TRBV19 and TRBJ2-3; D possibly corresponds to TRBD2 (5 bases). CDR1 is LNHDA, CDR2 SQIVND, per germline (reference sequence). The CDR3 runs 16 residues. Trimming pared 6 bases from V and 0 bases from J, leaving 16 bases between. The CDR3 spells CASSGRGPQSTDTQYF. In nucleotides, the CDR3 is TGTGCCAGTAGCGGCCGGGGTCCCCAAAGCACAGATACGCAGTATTTT.

The chain uses TRBV19 and TRBJ2-3; no reliable D call. Germline assignment: CDR1 LNHDA and CDR2 SQIVND (reference sequence). V was pared by 5 bases and J by 1 base, with 10 bases between. The length of the CDR3 is 14 residues. This CDR3 reads CASSQLGGTDTQYF. The CDR3 DNA sequence: TGTGCCAGTAGTCAGCTGGGCGGCACAGATACGCAGTATTTT.